This T cell receptor beta chain was captured by sequencing in a study of blood T cell repertoires in COVID-19. Original methodology: Nucleated cell number was recorded as an estimate derived from reference gene primer amplification. Here immunoSEQ multiplex PCR was the method, and the copy in TCRdb shows in-frame clones only, minus some. Clonal size and the V and J genes are those of that table, whereas D and trimming came from the DNA. The repertoire consists of approximately 150,000 clones, with about 88% occurring once and the leading ten covering 0.8% to 1.2%. CDR3 size: 16 residues. Germline lookup yields CDR1 SGDLS and CDR2 YYNGEE. Trimming shortened V by 0 bases and J by 1 base, and 13 bases separated the two germline ends.

The sample taken for sequencing was peripheral blood. This clonotype was sampled from a man aged 35 to 55 with acute or convalescent COVID-19. This sequence joins TRBV9 and TRBJ1-2, with unresolved D. For the CDR3, the DNA is TGTGCCAGCAGCGTAGACCCCCACGGGAATAACTATGGCTACACCTTC. This gives the protein CASSVDPHGNNYGYTF.